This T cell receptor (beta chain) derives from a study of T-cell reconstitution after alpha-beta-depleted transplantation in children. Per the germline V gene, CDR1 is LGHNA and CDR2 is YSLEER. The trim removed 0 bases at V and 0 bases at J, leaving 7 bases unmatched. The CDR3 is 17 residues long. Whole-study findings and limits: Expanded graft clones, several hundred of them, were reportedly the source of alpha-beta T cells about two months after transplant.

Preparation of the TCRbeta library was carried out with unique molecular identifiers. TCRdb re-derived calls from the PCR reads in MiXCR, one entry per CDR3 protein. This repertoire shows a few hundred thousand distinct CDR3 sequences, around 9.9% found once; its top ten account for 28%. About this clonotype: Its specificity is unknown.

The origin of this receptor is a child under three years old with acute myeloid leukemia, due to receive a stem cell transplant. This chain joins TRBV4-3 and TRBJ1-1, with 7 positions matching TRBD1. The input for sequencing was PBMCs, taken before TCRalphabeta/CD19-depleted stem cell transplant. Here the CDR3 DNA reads TGCGCCAGCAGCCAAGATCTGACAGGGACTTTGAACACTGAAGCTTTCTTT. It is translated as CASSQDLTGTLNTEAFF.